This T cell receptor beta chain was obtained from a study of human thymus T cells. Sequencing was performed with immunoSEQ multiplex PCR; in TCRdb, only in-frame clones are kept and a portion is missing. The sample yields about 78,000 clones, approximately 97% seen once. Corrective heart surgery yielded the resections from which the thymus tissue came. All donors were healthy Finnish infants who were undergoing corrective surgery to treat congenital heart defects. Remarks on this clone: The antigen is undetermined.

Trimming left V 3 bases short and J 1 base short, with 11 bases between. The CDR3 sequence is 14 residues long. The germline V gene has CDR1 SGHNT and CDR2 YYREEE (reference sequence). Findings and limits, study-wide: Thymic and blood repertoires appeared to carry a bias in their V and J gene usage. Reports from related research described highly overlapping thymic repertoires among unrelated individuals.

This chain links TRBV5-4 with TRBJ2-7, with TRBD2 as a possible D gene (6 bases). The specimen sequenced was thymus tissue. This receptor was obtained from a boy in the first two years of life with a congenital heart defect but otherwise immunologically healthy. CDR3 in DNA: TGTGCCAGCAGCTCCGGGACTCCATCCTACGAGCAGTACTTC. It encodes CASSSGTPSYEQYF.